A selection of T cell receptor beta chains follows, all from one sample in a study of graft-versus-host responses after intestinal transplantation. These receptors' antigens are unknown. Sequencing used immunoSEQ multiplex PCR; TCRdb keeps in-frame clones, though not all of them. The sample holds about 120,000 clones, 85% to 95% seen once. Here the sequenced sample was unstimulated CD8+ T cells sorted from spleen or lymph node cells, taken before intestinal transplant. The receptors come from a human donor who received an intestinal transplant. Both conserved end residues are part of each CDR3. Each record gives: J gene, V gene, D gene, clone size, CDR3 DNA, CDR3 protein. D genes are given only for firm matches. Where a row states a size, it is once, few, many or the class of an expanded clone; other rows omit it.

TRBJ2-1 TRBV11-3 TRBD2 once TGTGCCAGCAGCTTCGGGGTAGCGGGCACGAGCTCCTACAATGAGCAGTTCTTC CASSFGVAGTSSYNEQFF
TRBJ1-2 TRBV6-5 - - TGTGCCAGCGGAGAGGCATCTAACTATGGCTACACCTTC CASGEASNYGYTF
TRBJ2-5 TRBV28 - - TGTGCCAGCAGTTTTTTGCGTAACCAAGAGACCCAGTACTTC CASSFLRNQETQYF
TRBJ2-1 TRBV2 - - TGTGCCAGCAGTGACGGAGGGAATGAGCAGTTCTTC CASSDGGNEQFF
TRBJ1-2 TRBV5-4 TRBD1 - TGCGCCAGCAGCTTGGGGCAGGGGGTAAACTATGGCTACACCTTC CASSLGQGVNYGYTF
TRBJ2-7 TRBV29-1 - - TGCAGCGTTGAAGACCGAGTAGGGAAGCGGGAGCAGTACTTC CSVEDRVGKREQYF
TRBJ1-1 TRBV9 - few TGTGCCAGCAGCCCTCGGGGTAACGCGAACACTGAAGCTTTCTTT CASSPRGNANTEAFF
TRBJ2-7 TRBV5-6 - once TGTGCCAGCAGCGGGGGGGCCCCAGAGCAGTACTTC CASSGGAPEQYF
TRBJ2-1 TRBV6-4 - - TGTGCCAGCAGTGAAGGTGCAAGCTCCTACAATGAGCAGTTCTTC CASSEGASSYNEQFF
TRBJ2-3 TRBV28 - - TGTGCCAGCAGTCCCTACACAGATACGCAGTATTTT CASSPYTDTQYF
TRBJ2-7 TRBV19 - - TGTGCCAGTAGTATAGATGCGTTCCTAGTGGGGCAGATGTACTTC CASSIDAFLVGQMYF
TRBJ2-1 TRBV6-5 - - TGTGCCAGCAGTTACTCAAGGGGGGGGTACAATGAGCAGTTCTTC CASSYSRGGYNEQFF
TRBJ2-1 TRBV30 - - TGTGCCTGGAGTGTCGGTGGGAGTTCGAATGAGCAGTTCTTC CAWSVGGSSNEQFF
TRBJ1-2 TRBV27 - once TGTGCCAGCAGTACGAGCCAATGGAGGGGTGGCTACACCTTC CASSTSQWRGGYTF
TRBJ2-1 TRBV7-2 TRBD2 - TGTGCCAGCAGCTTTCGACGGGAGGGCCTAAATGAGCAGTTCTTC CASSFRREGLNEQFF
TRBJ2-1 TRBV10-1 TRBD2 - TGCGCCAGCAGTGACTCGCTAGCGGGATCCAATGAGCAGTTCTTC CASSDSLAGSNEQFF
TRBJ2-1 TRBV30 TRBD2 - TGTGCCTGGAACCTAGCGGGACTCTACAATGAGCAGTTCTTC CAWNLAGLYNEQFF
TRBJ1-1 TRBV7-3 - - TGTGCCAGCAGCTTAGGGGTGGACAGTAACACTGAAGCTTTCTTT CASSLGVDSNTEAFF
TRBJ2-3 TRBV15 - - TGTGCCACCAGCAGAGCCCCCAGAGATGGTCCAGATACGCAGTATTTT CATSRAPRDGPDTQYF
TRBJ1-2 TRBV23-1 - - TGCGCCATACAACAGGAGAACTATGGCTACACCTTC CAIQQENYGYTF
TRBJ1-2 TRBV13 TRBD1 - TGTGCCAGCAGGGCAGGGACAGGGGATAACTATGGCTACACCTTC CASRAGTGDNYGYTF
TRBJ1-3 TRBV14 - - TGTGCCAGCAGCCAAGTTTCGGGTAGAGTAAACACCATATATTTT CASSQVSGRVNTIYF
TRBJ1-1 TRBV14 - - TGTGCCAGCAGCCAAGTAACGGGATCAAGAGGAGCTTTCTTT CASSQVTGSRGAFF
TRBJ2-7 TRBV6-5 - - TGTGCCACCACGTTAGCGGTCACCTACGAGCAGTACTTC CATTLAVTYEQYF
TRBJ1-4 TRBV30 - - TGTGCCTGGAGTGGTGTAGGAGGGATCGGTGAAAAACTGTTTTTT CAWSGVGGIGEKLFF
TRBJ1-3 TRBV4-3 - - TGCGCCAGCAGCCAAGTGGGTGTAGGGGGAAACACCATATATTTT CASSQVGVGGNTIYF
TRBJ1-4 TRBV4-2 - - TGTGCCAGCAGCCAAGTAGGGCCGCCCTTCCCTTCAACTAATGAAAAACTGTTTTTT CASSQVGPPFPSTNEKLFF
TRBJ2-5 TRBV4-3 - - TGCGCCAGCAGCCAAGATTGGCAAGAGACCCAGTACTTC CASSQDWQETQYF
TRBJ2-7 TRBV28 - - TGTGCCAGCAGTTTACTGTTAGCTACCTACGAGCAGTACTTC CASSLLLATYEQYF
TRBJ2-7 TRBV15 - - TGTGCCACCAGCAGACCGGGATCCCCCGGCGAGCAGTACTTC CATSRPGSPGEQYF
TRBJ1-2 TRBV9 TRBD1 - TGTGCCAGCAGCCCTAGGACAGGGTTGGGTGATGGCTACACCTTC CASSPRTGLGDGYTF
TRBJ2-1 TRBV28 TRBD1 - TGTGCCAGCAGTTTAGGGACAGGGATCGTTAATGAGCAGTTCTTC CASSLGTGIVNEQFF
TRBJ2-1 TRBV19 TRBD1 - TGTGCCAGTAGTAACGTGACAGGGCCCGGTGAGCAGTTCTTC CASSNVTGPGEQFF
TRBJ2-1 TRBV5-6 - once TGTGCCAGCAGCTATTTTTTGGGGGGATCCTACAATGAGCAGTTCTTC CASSYFLGGSYNEQFF
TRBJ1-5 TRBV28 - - TGTGCCAGCAGGACCACCTGGACAGCCAGCAATCAGCCCCAGCATTTT CASRTTWTASNQPQHF
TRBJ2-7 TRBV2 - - TGTGCCAGCAGTGAAGGCCCCTACGAGCAGTACTTC CASSEGPYEQYF
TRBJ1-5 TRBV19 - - TGTGCCAGTAGAGCCCTGAACAAAGGAAGCAATCAGCCCCAGCATTTT CASRALNKGSNQPQHF
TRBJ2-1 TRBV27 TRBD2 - TGTGCCAGCAGCATCGGACTAGCGGGGCCCCATTTATACAATGAGCAGTTCTTC CASSIGLAGPHLYNEQFF
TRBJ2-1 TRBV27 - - TGTGCCAGCAGCCCCGTGGGGGACAATGAGCAGTTCTTC CASSPVGDNEQFF
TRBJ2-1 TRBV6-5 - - TGTGCCAGCAGTTACTGGCAGGGACTCTACAATGAGCAGTTCTTC CASSYWQGLYNEQFF
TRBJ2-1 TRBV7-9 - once TGTGCCAGCAGCGACTCCGGGGGCAATGAGCAGTTCTTC CASSDSGGNEQFF
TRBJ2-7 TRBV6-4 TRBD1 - TGTGCCAGCAGTTGGACAGGGTCCTATGCGGGCTCCTACGAGCAGTACTTC CASSWTGSYAGSYEQYF
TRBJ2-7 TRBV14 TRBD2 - TGTGCCAGCAGCCAAGAAAGGGGGACTAGCGGCTACGAGCAGTACTTC CASSQERGTSGYEQYF
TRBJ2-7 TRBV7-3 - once TGTGCCAGCAGCTTCCCCCAGCGGAGGGGCCACGAGCAGTACTTC CASSFPQRRGHEQYF
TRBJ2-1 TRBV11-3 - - TGTGCCAGCAGCTTTGGTGATGAGCAGTTCTTC CASSFGDEQFF
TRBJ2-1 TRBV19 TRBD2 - TGTGCCAGTAGGCCAGAGGGACTAGTCCATGAGCAGTTCTTC CASRPEGLVHEQFF
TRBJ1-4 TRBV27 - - TGTGCCAGCGGTCGCACCAACTTTGAAAAACTGTTTTTT CASGRTNFEKLFF
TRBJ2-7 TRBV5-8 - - TGTGCCAGCAGCTTTTTAGACAGCTACGAGCAGTACTTC CASSFLDSYEQYF
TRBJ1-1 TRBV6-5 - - TGTGCCAGCAGCCCAAGGGGGGACACTGAAGCTTTCTTT CASSPRGDTEAFF
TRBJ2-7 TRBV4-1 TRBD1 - TGCGCCAGCAGCCAAGGACCTCCTGGGACAGGACCCTACGAGCAGTACTTC CASSQGPPGTGPYEQYF
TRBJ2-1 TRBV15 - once TGTGCCACCAGCGGACTGCAGGCCCGCAATGAGCAGTTCTTC CATSGLQARNEQFF
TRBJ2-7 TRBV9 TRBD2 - TGTGCCAGCAGCGTAGGAGGGGAGGGAGTCGAGCAGTACTTC CASSVGGEGVEQYF
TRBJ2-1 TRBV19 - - TGTGCCAGTAGGGTAGCGGCTAGCTCCTACAATGAGCAGTTCTTC CASRVAASSYNEQFF
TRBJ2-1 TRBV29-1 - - TGCAGCGTTGAACTAGCCCCCTACAATGAGCAGTTCTTC CSVELAPYNEQFF
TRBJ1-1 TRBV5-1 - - TGCGCCAGCAGTACCGGGACGGACAATGGGGCTTTCTTT CASSTGTDNGAFF
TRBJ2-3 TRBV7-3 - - TGTGCCAGCAGCTTAGGGACAAGCACAGATACGCAGTATTTT CASSLGTSTDTQYF